Shown below are 3 T cell receptor beta chains from a single sample sequenced in a study of brain T cells in children with intractable seizures. The method was immunoSEQ multiplex PCR; TCRdb's version includes in-frame clones alone and lacks a portion of them. The sample has tens of thousands of clones; about 93% are singletons. Here the sequenced sample was peripheral blood, taken at surgery. These TCRs come from a boy in the first two years of life with tuberous sclerosis and intractable seizures.

V gene TRBV7-3 combines with J gene TRBJ2-4; TRBD2 aligns across 9 bases. Germline lookup yields CDR1 SGHTA and CDR2 FQGTGA. The CDR3 length is 15 residues. With 5 bases clipped from V and 3 bases from J, the junction kept 5 bases outside the gene matches. The CDR3, as DNA: TGTGCCAGCAGCCCCCAAGCGGGAGGCAAAAACATTCAGTACTTC. Translation gives CASSPQAGGKNIQYF. Complete variable domain (other parts from reference TRBV7-3 and TRBJ2-4): GAGVSQTPSNKVTEKGKYVELRCDPISGHTALYWYRQSLGQGPEFLIYFQGTGAADDSGLPNDRFFAVRPEGSVSTLKIQRTERGDSAVYLCASSPQAGGKNIQYFGAGTRLSVL.

This clone has more than one count but fewer than ten. The chain is built from TRBV18 and TRBJ2-5, with 12 bases matching TRBD2. V was clipped by 0 bases and J by 4 bases; unmatched bases: 0. Per germline, CDR1 KGHSH and CDR2 LQKENI. This CDR3 is 15 amino acids long. The CDR3 DNA reads as TGTGCCAGCTCACCACCGGGACTAGCGGGAGAGACCCAGTACTTC. It codes for CASSPPGLAGETQYF.

The chain is built from TRBV9 and TRBJ2-2; 8 nucleotides match TRBD2. Germline V gene lookup returns CDR1 SGDLS and CDR2 YYNGEE. This CDR3 spans 16 amino acids. The junction had 1 base not matched to a gene; V was cut back by 0 bases and J by 0 bases. This CDR3 is CASSVDSGANTGELFF. The CDR3 bases are TGTGCCAGCAGCGTAGATAGCGGGGCGAACACCGGGGAGCTGTTTTTT.